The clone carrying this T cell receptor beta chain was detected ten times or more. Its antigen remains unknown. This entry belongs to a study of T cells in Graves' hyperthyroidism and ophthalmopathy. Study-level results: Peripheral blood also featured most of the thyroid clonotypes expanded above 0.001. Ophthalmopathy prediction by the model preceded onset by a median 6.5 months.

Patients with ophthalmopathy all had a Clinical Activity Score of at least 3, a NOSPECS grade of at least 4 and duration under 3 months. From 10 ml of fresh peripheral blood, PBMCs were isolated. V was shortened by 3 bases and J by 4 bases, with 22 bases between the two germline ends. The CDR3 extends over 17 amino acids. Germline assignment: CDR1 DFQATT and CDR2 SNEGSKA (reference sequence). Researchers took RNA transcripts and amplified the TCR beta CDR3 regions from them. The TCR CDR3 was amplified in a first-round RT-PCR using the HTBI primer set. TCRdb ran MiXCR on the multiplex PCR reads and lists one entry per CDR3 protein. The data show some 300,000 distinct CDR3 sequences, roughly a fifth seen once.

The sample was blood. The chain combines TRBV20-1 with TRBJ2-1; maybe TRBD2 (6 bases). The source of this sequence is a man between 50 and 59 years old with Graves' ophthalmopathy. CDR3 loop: CSARVSKASEDYNEQFF. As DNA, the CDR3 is TGCAGTGCTAGGGTCTCAAAGGCTAGCGAGGATTACAATGAGCAGTTCTTC.